This TCR beta chain was observed in a study of T cell responses to AZD1222 COVID-19 vaccine. The length of the CDR3 is 14 residues. Trimming took off 5 bases at V and 0 bases at J, with 8 bases between the two ends. Per germline, CDR1 MNHEY and CDR2 SVGAGI. Findings and limits, study-wide: Spike was spanned by vaccine-associated CD4 TCRs, which were dominant at 160-218 and 743-854.

Some clones are missing from TCRdb's copy, which holds only in-frame ones; the method was immunoSEQ multiplex PCR. The table shows some 88,000 clones, with roughly 94% occurring only once. This clone was counted a few times. Antigen: not known. This sequence joins TRBV6-5 and TRBJ2-1, with D uncertain. This TCR was recovered from an adult in good health. This sample comprised peripheral blood, obtained on day 0 of AZD1222 vaccination. The CDR3 DNA follows: TGTGCCAGCAGTCACGAGAGCTCCTACAATGAGCAGTTCTTC. Amino acids: CASSHESSYNEQFF.